This TCR beta chain was sequenced in a study of blood T cell repertoires in COVID-19. The overall study: Samples taken during acute and convalescent COVID-19 were collected in the United States, Italy and Spain. T cells, B-cell-depleted T cells, or PBMCs supplied cDNA or gDNA.

Per the original methods: Amplification from reference gene primers served as the basis for estimated nucleated cell counts. TCRdb's copy holds only in-frame clones and misses some; the assay was immunoSEQ multiplex PCR. Clonal size and the V and J genes are those of that table, whereas D and trimming came from the DNA. The sample lists around 190,000 clones; 83% were seen once. The receptor was isolated from a woman between 65 and 79 years old with COVID-19, enrolled during active disease. Source material: peripheral blood.

The CDR3 region is CAWTSGRAGDTQYF. In DNA form, the CDR3 reads TGTGCCTGGACTAGCGGGAGGGCCGGAGATACGCAGTATTTT. V is TRBV30 and J is TRBJ2-3; TRBD2 matches 12 bases. This CDR3 has 14 amino acids. CDR1 GTSNPN and CDR2 SVGIG come from the germline V gene (reference sequence). V lost 4 bases and J lost 5; bases outside the gene matches: 4.